This T cell receptor (beta chain) was obtained from a study of blood T cells in healthy people across ages. Study-level findings and limits: Roughly linear declines in TCR beta diversity per million T cells occurred with age. Both higher diversity and more naive CD4+ cells marked long-lived donors when set against aged donors. With naive T cell percentage, TCR beta diversity showed a strong correlation. Leaving the PBMCs unsorted stopped any conclusive comparison of naive versus antigen-experienced cells.

From germline, CDR1 is LGHNA and CDR2 YSLEER. The CDR3 spans 16 residues. V was clipped by 4 bases and J by 2 bases, with 15 bases between them. Together with a sample-barcoded 5' primer, a J-beta primer mix was included in a second PCR lasting roughly 7 to 11 cycles. TCRdb re-called the 5' RACE reads through MiXCR, storing one row per CDR3 protein. Among 650,000 to 1,000,000 distinct CDR3 sequences listed, under 40% were seen once. As regards this clonotype: The antigen is undetermined.

The source of this sequence is a man younger than 35 in good health. Source material: blood. The chain combines TRBV4-3 with TRBJ2-1; D is perhaps TRBD1 or TRBD2 (5 bases each). The CDR3 coding sequence is TGCGCCAGCAGCCCCACGGGGCAGGCTCCCTACAATGAGCAGTTCTTC. Residues: CASSPTGQAPYNEQFF.